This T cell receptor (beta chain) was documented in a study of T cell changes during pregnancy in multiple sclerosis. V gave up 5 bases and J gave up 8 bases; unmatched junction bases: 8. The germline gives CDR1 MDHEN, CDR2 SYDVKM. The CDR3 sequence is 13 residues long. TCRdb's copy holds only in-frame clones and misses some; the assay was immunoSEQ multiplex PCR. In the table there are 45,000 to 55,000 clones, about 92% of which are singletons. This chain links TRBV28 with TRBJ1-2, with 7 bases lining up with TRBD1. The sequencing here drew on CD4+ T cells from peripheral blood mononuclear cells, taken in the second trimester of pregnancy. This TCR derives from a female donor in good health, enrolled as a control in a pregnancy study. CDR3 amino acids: CASSQGGGSGYTF. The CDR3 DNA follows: TGTGCCAGCAGTCAGGGGGGAGGAAGCGGCTACACCTTC.